A selection of T cell receptor beta chains follows, all from one sample in a study of blood T cell repertoires in COVID-19. Using immunoSEQ multiplex PCR, the repertoire was profiled, and TCRdb retains in-frame clones only, with some absent. Of more than 300,000 clones detected, 80% to 90% appear once; the ten largest clones hold roughly 6.7%. Sequencing used peripheral blood. The receptors here all came from a man younger than 35 who had recovered from COVID-19. Both conserved end residues are part of each CDR3. The order of the fields is J gene, D gene, V gene, clone size, CDR3 protein, CDR3 DNA. A D gene is named only where the DNA matches it firmly. Part of the rows lack a size; the others show once, few, many or a class for expanded clones.

j_call: TRBJ1-4; d_call: TRBD1; v_call: TRBV6-6; clone_size: .; cdr3_aa: CASSSPDRPNEKLFF; cdr3_nt: TGTGCCAGCAGTTCCCCGGACAGGCCCAATGAAAAACTGTTTTTT
j_call: TRBJ2-7; d_call: .; v_call: TRBV3-1/TRBV3-2; clone_size: few; cdr3_aa: CASSQSPYEQYF; cdr3_nt: TGTGCCAGCAGCCAAAGCCCCTACGAGCAGTACTTC
j_call: TRBJ1-1; d_call: .; v_call: TRBV2; clone_size: .; cdr3_aa: CASSGQEWDTEAFF; cdr3_nt: TGTGCCAGCAGTGGCCAGGAATGGGACACTGAAGCTTTCTTT
j_call: TRBJ1-2; d_call: .; v_call: TRBV7-8; clone_size: .; cdr3_aa: CASSSYPTEGYGYTF; cdr3_nt: TGTGCCAGCAGCTCCTACCCGACTGAGGGCTATGGCTACACCTTC
j_call: TRBJ1-1; d_call: .; v_call: TRBV2; clone_size: .; cdr3_aa: CASSQRGGGQMNTEAFF; cdr3_nt: TGTGCCAGCAGTCAGAGGGGGGGAGGACAGATGAACACTGAAGCTTTCTTT
j_call: TRBJ2-1; d_call: .; v_call: TRBV29-1; clone_size: once; cdr3_aa: CSVGYRLSYNEQFF; cdr3_nt: TGCAGCGTTGGTTATCGACTGTCCTACAATGAGCAGTTCTTC
j_call: TRBJ2-3; d_call: .; v_call: TRBV6-1; clone_size: .; cdr3_aa: CASSEALRARLDTQYF; cdr3_nt: TGTGCCAGCAGTGAAGCGCTGCGGGCTAGGTTAGATACGCAGTATTTT
j_call: TRBJ2-2; d_call: .; v_call: TRBV7-2; clone_size: .; cdr3_aa: CASSLDTNTGELFF; cdr3_nt: TGTGCCAGCAGCTTAGACACGAACACCGGGGAGCTGTTTTTT
j_call: TRBJ2-7; d_call: TRBD1; v_call: TRBV18; clone_size: .; cdr3_aa: CASSPPGTEIYEQYF; cdr3_nt: TGTGCCAGCTCACCCCCCGGGACAGAGATTTACGAGCAGTACTTC
j_call: TRBJ1-2; d_call: .; v_call: TRBV29-1; clone_size: .; cdr3_aa: CSVEGGWRGSYTF; cdr3_nt: TGCAGCGTTGAAGGGGGGTGGAGGGGTTCCTACACCTTC
j_call: TRBJ2-1; d_call: TRBD1; v_call: TRBV6-5; clone_size: .; cdr3_aa: CASRDTGANEQFF; cdr3_nt: TGTGCCAGCAGAGACACAGGGGCCAATGAGCAGTTCTTC
j_call: TRBJ2-7; d_call: TRBD2; v_call: TRBV11-2; clone_size: .; cdr3_aa: CASSLSPREDYEQYF; cdr3_nt: TGTGCCAGCAGCTTATCCCCCCGGGAGGACTACGAGCAGTACTTC
j_call: TRBJ2-2; d_call: TRBD1; v_call: TRBV27; clone_size: .; cdr3_aa: CATWGTGNTGELFF; cdr3_nt: TGTGCCACCTGGGGGACAGGGAACACCGGGGAGCTGTTTTTT
j_call: TRBJ2-1; d_call: .; v_call: TRBV20-1; clone_size: .; cdr3_aa: CSAFEFDEQFF; cdr3_nt: TGCAGTGCTTTCGAGTTCGATGAGCAGTTCTTC
j_call: TRBJ1-1; d_call: TRBD1; v_call: TRBV5-4; clone_size: .; cdr3_aa: CASSLEAGGNTEAFF; cdr3_nt: TGTGCCAGCAGCTTGGAGGCAGGGGGGAACACTGAAGCTTTCTTT
j_call: TRBJ1-2; d_call: .; v_call: TRBV7-6; clone_size: .; cdr3_aa: CASSLAPTELRGYTF; cdr3_nt: TGTGCCAGCAGCTTAGCTCCGACAGAATTGCGAGGCTACACCTTC
j_call: TRBJ2-1; d_call: .; v_call: TRBV7-3; clone_size: few; cdr3_aa: CASSLGQANEQFF; cdr3_nt: TGTGCCAGCAGCTTAGGGCAGGCCAATGAGCAGTTCTTC
j_call: TRBJ1-2; d_call: TRBD1; v_call: TRBV19; clone_size: .; cdr3_aa: CASSDPDRGLNYGYTF; cdr3_nt: TGTGCCAGTAGTGATCCCGACAGGGGGCTAAACTATGGCTACACCTTC
j_call: TRBJ1-4; d_call: TRBD1; v_call: TRBV15; clone_size: .; cdr3_aa: CATSRVQGVNEKLFF; cdr3_nt: TGTGCCACCAGCAGAGTACAGGGGGTAAATGAAAAACTGTTTTTT
j_call: TRBJ1-2; d_call: TRBD1; v_call: TRBV9; clone_size: .; cdr3_aa: CASDRQGGYGYTF; cdr3_nt: TGTGCCAGCGATCGACAGGGAGGCTATGGCTACACCTTC
j_call: TRBJ1-1; d_call: TRBD1; v_call: TRBV18; clone_size: .; cdr3_aa: CASFSGGRVTEAFF; cdr3_nt: TGTGCCAGCTTCTCAGGGGGCCGGGTCACTGAAGCTTTCTTT
j_call: TRBJ1-2; d_call: .; v_call: TRBV7-8; clone_size: .; cdr3_aa: CASSPLPRDGYTF; cdr3_nt: TGTGCCAGCAGCCCGCTACCCCGGGATGGCTACACCTTC
j_call: TRBJ2-7; d_call: .; v_call: TRBV7-8; clone_size: .; cdr3_aa: CASSSQGDEQYF; cdr3_nt: TGTGCCAGCAGCTCTCAGGGCGACGAGCAGTACTTC
j_call: TRBJ2-7; d_call: TRBD1; v_call: TRBV5-1; clone_size: .; cdr3_aa: CASSPFQDRGYEQYF; cdr3_nt: TGCGCCAGCAGCCCCTTCCAGGACAGGGGGTACGAGCAGTACTTC
j_call: TRBJ1-5; d_call: TRBD1; v_call: TRBV9; clone_size: .; cdr3_aa: CASNTGTGKRSNQPQHF; cdr3_nt: TGTGCCAGCAACACCGGGACAGGGAAGAGAAGCAATCAGCCCCAGCATTTT
j_call: TRBJ1-5; d_call: .; v_call: TRBV27; clone_size: .; cdr3_aa: CASSLGGGLSNQPQHF; cdr3_nt: TGTGCCAGCAGTCTTGGGGGCGGTCTGAGCAATCAGCCCCAGCATTTT
j_call: TRBJ2-7; d_call: .; v_call: TRBV6-5; clone_size: .; cdr3_aa: CASSYSGNGYEQYF; cdr3_nt: TGTGCCAGCAGTTACTCCGGGAACGGGTACGAGCAGTACTTC
j_call: TRBJ2-1; d_call: TRBD1; v_call: TRBV30; clone_size: .; cdr3_aa: CAWLRDSSYNEQFF; cdr3_nt: TGTGCCTGGTTACGGGACAGCTCCTACAATGAGCAGTTCTTC
j_call: TRBJ1-2; d_call: TRBD1; v_call: TRBV12-3/TRBV12-4; clone_size: few; cdr3_aa: CASSSQGDYGYTF; cdr3_nt: TGTGCCAGCAGTTCCCAGGGGGACTATGGCTACACCTTC
j_call: TRBJ1-4; d_call: TRBD1; v_call: TRBV5-1; clone_size: .; cdr3_aa: CASSSTFNRGREKLFF; cdr3_nt: TGCGCCAGCAGCTCCACCTTCAACAGGGGACGCGAAAAACTGTTTTTT